One TCR beta chain is described in this entry. CDR3 length: 15 amino acids. Germline CDR1 reads MNHEY; CDR2 reads SMNVEV (reference sequence). Trimming left V 6 bases short and J 2 bases short, with 17 bases between. The sample comes from a study of T cell changes during pregnancy in multiple sclerosis. Some clones are missing from TCRdb's copy, which holds only in-frame ones; the method was immunoSEQ multiplex PCR. In the table there are about 55,000 clones, about 95% of which are singletons. The sample in question was CD8+ T cells from peripheral blood mononuclear cells, obtained after pregnancy. This rearrangement joins TRBV27 to TRBJ2-7; weak D call: TRBD1 (5 bases). The clonotype comes from a female donor with multiple sclerosis, enrolled in a pregnancy study. The CDR3, as DNA: TGTGCCAGCAGACCAGGACAAGGGCCTACCTACGAGCAGTACTTC. It specifies CASRPGQGPTYEQYF.